Listed below are T cell receptor beta chains from one sample, sequenced in a study of T cells in Graves' hyperthyroidism and ophthalmopathy. TCRdb reprocessed the multiplex PCR reads with MiXCR, giving one entry per CDR3 protein. The sample consists of 400,000 or so distinct CDR3 sequences, roughly 15% of them appearing once. Sequenced: blood. The receptors originated from a woman in her sixties or seventies with Graves' ophthalmopathy. Each CDR3 is given with its conserved first and last residue. D genes are given only for firm matches. The size of a clone is reported for some rows only, either as once, few or many, or as a class for expanded clones.

D: -
J: TRBJ2-1
V: TRBV5-6
size: many
DNA: TGTGCCAGCAGCCCCGGAACCTTCAATGAGCAGTTCTTC
CDR3: CASSPGTFNEQFF

D: -
J: TRBJ2-7
V: TRBV28
size: many
DNA: TGTGCCAGCCGTAGATTGTCGGGGCGGGACGCCTACGAGCAGTACTTC
CDR3: CASRRLSGRDAYEQYF

D: TRBD1
J: TRBJ1-3
V: TRBV14
size: -
DNA: TGTGCCAGCAGCAAGTGGGACAGCTCTGGAAACACCATATATTTT
CDR3: CASSKWDSSGNTIYF

D: -
J: TRBJ1-1
V: TRBV12-3/TRBV12-4
size: many
DNA: TGTGCCAGCAGTTTCCGACTGAACACTGAAGCTTTCTTT
CDR3: CASSFRLNTEAFF

D: -
J: TRBJ2-2
V: TRBV19
size: -
DNA: TGTGCCAGTAGACGGCCCAGGACCGCGGCCGGGGAGCTGTTTTTT
CDR3: CASRRPRTAAGELFF

D: -
J: TRBJ1-5
V: TRBV18
size: few
DNA: TGTGCCAGCTCACCACCGCCGGGGTTGGGGTTGCGCAATCAGCCCCAGCATTTT
CDR3: CASSPPPGLGLRNQPQHF

D: -
J: TRBJ2-1
V: TRBV13
size: many
DNA: TGTGCCAGCAGCTTCGGGGGAGCGTTAAATGAGCAGTTCTTC
CDR3: CASSFGGALNEQFF

D: TRBD2
J: TRBJ2-3
V: TRBV3-1
size: -
DNA: TGTGCCAGCAGCCACCGGACTAGCGGAACGACTAGCACAGGTACGCAGTATTTT
CDR3: CASSHRTSGTTSTGTQYF

D: TRBD1
J: TRBJ2-1
V: TRBV5-1
size: few
DNA: TGCGCCAGCAGCCCCCGGGACAGTTGGGGCAATGAGCAGTTCTTC
CDR3: CASSPRDSWGNEQFF

D: -
J: TRBJ2-3
V: TRBV2
size: many
DNA: TGTGCCAGCGGTAAAAAGGGAGATACGCAGTATTTT
CDR3: CASGKKGDTQYF

D: -
J: TRBJ2-2
V: TRBV3-1
size: many
DNA: TGTGCCAGCAGCCGAGACGAGCAATACACCGGGGAGCTGTTTTTT
CDR3: CASSRDEQYTGELFF

D: -
J: TRBJ2-1
V: TRBV12-3/TRBV12-4
size: many
DNA: TGTGCCAGCAGTTTAACTTCCGGTGAGCAGTTCTTC
CDR3: CASSLTSGEQFF

D: -
J: TRBJ2-1
V: TRBV20-1
size: many
DNA: TGCAGTGCCAGAGCTCTGGGAGATGAGCAGTTCTTC
CDR3: CSARALGDEQFF

D: -
J: TRBJ2-3
V: TRBV29-1
size: -
DNA: TGCAGCGTAGTCCGGGGAGGCACAGATACGCAGTATTTT
CDR3: CSVVRGGTDTQYF

D: TRBD2
J: TRBJ2-1
V: TRBV2
size: many
DNA: TGTGCCAGCAGTGGGGCGGGGGGAAGCGGCACTACGGAGTTTAAGGAGCAGTTCTTC
CDR3: CASSGAGGSGTTEFKEQFF

D: -
J: TRBJ2-2
V: TRBV28
size: many
DNA: TGTGCCAGCAGTCAAGACAGTTTAGGGGAGCTGTTTTTT
CDR3: CASSQDSLGELFF

D: -
J: TRBJ2-3
V: TRBV6-6
size: few
DNA: TGTGCCAGCAGTTACTCGATGGTAGTTTCCCCGGGCACAGATACGCAGTATTTT
CDR3: CASSYSMVVSPGTDTQYF

D: -
J: TRBJ2-1
V: TRBV12-3/TRBV12-4
size: few
DNA: TGTGCCAGCGTGATTTTCAATGAGCAGTTCTTC
CDR3: CASVIFNEQFF

D: -
J: TRBJ1-1
V: TRBV24-1
size: many
DNA: TGTGCCACCAGTGATACGGGGAACACTGAAGCTTTCTTT
CDR3: CATSDTGNTEAFF

D: -
J: TRBJ2-7
V: TRBV6-5
size: few
DNA: TGTGCCAGCAGTTACTCGATAGAGTCCTACGAGCAGTACTTC
CDR3: CASSYSIESYEQYF

D: -
J: TRBJ2-7
V: TRBV5-1
size: many
DNA: TGCGCCAGCAGCTTACAGGGCTCCAGCTCCTACGAGCAGTACTTC
CDR3: CASSLQGSSSYEQYF

D: -
J: TRBJ2-3
V: TRBV27
size: many
DNA: TGTGCCAGCAGTTTTCAGCCTCCCCGAGACACAGATACGCAGTATTTT
CDR3: CASSFQPPRDTDTQYF

D: TRBD1
J: TRBJ1-1
V: TRBV5-6
size: few
DNA: TGTGCCAGCAGCCAGGGCAGGGGGTATAACACTGAAGCTTTCTTT
CDR3: CASSQGRGYNTEAFF

D: -
J: TRBJ1-1
V: TRBV6-1
size: many
DNA: TGTGCCAGCGCAGAGTTGAACACTGAAGCTTTCTTT
CDR3: CASAELNTEAFF

D: TRBD1
J: TRBJ1-2
V: TRBV19
size: -
DNA: TGTGCCAGTAGTACGCCGGGACAGGGTGGCGGCTACACCTTC
CDR3: CASSTPGQGGGYTF

D: -
J: TRBJ2-1
V: TRBV15
size: -
DNA: TGTGCCACCAGCAGAGATTCGCCAGGCAATGAGCAGTTCTTC
CDR3: CATSRDSPGNEQFF

D: -
J: TRBJ1-5
V: TRBV7-9
size: many
DNA: TGTGCCAGCAGCCAGACAGGTGATAGCAATCAGCCCCAGCATTTT
CDR3: CASSQTGDSNQPQHF

D: -
J: TRBJ2-7
V: TRBV6-1
size: few
DNA: TGTGCCAGCAGGCGCGAGTACGAGCAGTACTTC
CDR3: CASRREYEQYF

D: -
J: TRBJ1-5
V: TRBV10-1
size: -
DNA: TGCGCCAGCGAAGGGTCTTGGGATAGCAATCAGCCCCAGCATTTT
CDR3: CASEGSWDSNQPQHF

D: TRBD2
J: TRBJ2-7
V: TRBV28
size: many
DNA: TGTGCCAGCAGTTCTGGAGGCGGCGGGAGGGCCCCTAGGCAGTACTTC
CDR3: CASSSGGGGRAPRQYF

D: -
J: TRBJ2-7
V: TRBV18
size: many
DNA: TGTGCCAGGGGACCTGGGCCTTCCTACGAGCAGTACTTC
CDR3: CARGPGPSYEQYF

D: TRBD2
J: TRBJ2-1
V: TRBV27
size: many
DNA: TGTGCCAGCCGGACTAGCGGGCCCCAGGAGCAGTTCTTC
CDR3: CASRTSGPQEQFF

D: TRBD2
J: TRBJ2-1
V: TRBV12-3/TRBV12-4
size: many
DNA: TGTGCCAGCAGTTCCGCTACTAGCGGGAGGGGTTCCTACAATGAGCAGTTCTTC
CDR3: CASSSATSGRGSYNEQFF

D: -
J: TRBJ2-4
V: TRBV7-2
size: -
DNA: TGTGCCAGCAGCTTTGGTAGCGAGTATGGGAGCATTCAGTACTTC
CDR3: CASSFGSEYGSIQYF

D: TRBD1
J: TRBJ1-3
V: TRBV28
size: many
DNA: TGTGCCAGCAGTTCCGACGCAGGGGGCGGAAACACCATATATTTT
CDR3: CASSSDAGGGNTIYF

D: TRBD2
J: TRBJ2-1
V: TRBV29-1
size: many
DNA: TGCAGCGTTGATAGGACTAGCGGGATGGTTGAGCAGTTCTTC
CDR3: CSVDRTSGMVEQFF

D: TRBD1
J: TRBJ2-7
V: TRBV30
size: -
DNA: TGTGCCTGGAGTCAGGGGGCGTCCTACGAGCAGTACTTC
CDR3: CAWSQGASYEQYF

D: -
J: TRBJ2-1
V: TRBV5-1
size: -
DNA: TGCGCCAGCAGCTTGGCAGGGCCAGGTGAGCAGTTCTTC
CDR3: CASSLAGPGEQFF

D: TRBD2
J: TRBJ2-5
V: TRBV19
size: many
DNA: TGTGCCAGTAGGACTAGCGGGAGAGAGACCCAGTACTTC
CDR3: CASRTSGRETQYF

D: -
J: TRBJ1-5
V: TRBV28
size: many
DNA: TGTGCCAGCACCAAAACCACGGGGGGCAATCAGCCCCAGCATTTT
CDR3: CASTKTTGGNQPQHF

D: TRBD1
J: TRBJ2-7
V: TRBV6-1
size: -
DNA: TGTGCCAGCACCACGACAGGGGACTACGAGCAGTACTTC
CDR3: CASTTTGDYEQYF

D: -
J: TRBJ2-1
V: TRBV4-2
size: few
DNA: TGTGCCAGCAGCCAAGAAGCCCTGGGTCACCTGTACAATGAGCAGTTCTTC
CDR3: CASSQEALGHLYNEQFF

D: -
J: TRBJ2-7
V: TRBV20-1
size: many
DNA: TGCAGTGCTAGGATTAGCGGGACAGGCGAGCAGTACTTC
CDR3: CSARISGTGEQYF

D: -
J: TRBJ2-5
V: TRBV5-1
size: few
DNA: TGCGCCAGCAGCTTGGCCCCCCCCCAAGAGACCCAGTACTTC
CDR3: CASSLAPPQETQYF

D: TRBD1
J: TRBJ1-1
V: TRBV2
size: many
DNA: TGTGCCGGCGCCCGCGACAGGGAAATCCCTGAAGCTTTCTTT
CDR3: CAGARDREIPEAFF

D: TRBD2
J: TRBJ2-5
V: TRBV11-2
size: many
DNA: TGTGCCAGCAGCTTCGGGCTAGCGGAAGAGACCCAGTACTTC
CDR3: CASSFGLAEETQYF

D: TRBD1
J: TRBJ2-7
V: TRBV5-1
size: many
DNA: TGCGCCAGCAGCAACGGACAGGGCGGATACGAGCAGTACTTC
CDR3: CASSNGQGGYEQYF

D: -
J: TRBJ1-2
V: TRBV28
size: few
DNA: TGTGCCAGCAGTTCGACCCCGGGACCCCTCTATGGCTACACCTTC
CDR3: CASSSTPGPLYGYTF

D: -
J: TRBJ2-1
V: TRBV30
size: few
DNA: TGTGCCTGGAGTGGGGGCTTTGAGCAGTTCTTC
CDR3: CAWSGGFEQFF

D: -
J: TRBJ2-7
V: TRBV19
size: -
DNA: TGTGCCAGTAGTATAAAGGGGATTAGGCCCTACGAGCAGTACTTC
CDR3: CASSIKGIRPYEQYF

D: -
J: TRBJ1-1
V: TRBV9
size: -
DNA: TGTGCCAGCAGCGTAGTAAAGCCCCCAGGGACTGAAGCTTTCTTT
CDR3: CASSVVKPPGTEAFF

D: -
J: TRBJ2-3
V: TRBV30
size: few
DNA: TGTGCCTGGAGTGTGGTGGGGCAAAATACGCAGTATTTT
CDR3: CAWSVVGQNTQYF

D: TRBD2
J: TRBJ2-4
V: TRBV5-1
size: -
DNA: TGCGCCAGCAACTCACGGACTAGCGGGAGGGAGTACTTC
CDR3: CASNSRTSGREYF

D: TRBD2
J: TRBJ2-3
V: TRBV9
size: -
DNA: TGTGCCAGCAGCGTAGTGTCGGGAGGGCCAACAGATACGCAGTATTTT
CDR3: CASSVVSGGPTDTQYF

D: -
J: TRBJ1-5
V: TRBV20-1
size: many
DNA: TGCAGTGCTAGAGAGACAGTTAGCAATCAGCCCCAGCATTTT
CDR3: CSARETVSNQPQHF

D: -
J: TRBJ2-5
V: TRBV30
size: -
DNA: TGTGCCTGGGCCCAGGGGTCCGAGGAGACCCAGTACTTC
CDR3: CAWAQGSEETQYF

D: TRBD1
J: TRBJ1-1
V: TRBV7-9
size: -
DNA: TGTGCCAGCAGCCCGACAGGGGGCTCAGTGAACACTGAAGCTTTCTTT
CDR3: CASSPTGGSVNTEAFF